The 6 T cell receptor beta chains listed next were all sequenced from one sample in a study of cytomegalovirus exposure and HLA in healthy donors. 60 Vbeta and 13 Jbeta primers were used in PCR. The protocol was immunoSEQ multiplex PCR, while the TCRdb copy is restricted to in-frame clones and leaves out a portion. The top ten clones hold about 4% of a sample with about 160,000 clones, about four fifths of them seen once. Sample: PBMCs. These receptors came from a middle-aged man in good health and CMV-seropositive.

The chain combines TRBV2 with TRBJ2-5; possible D gene TRBD1, 6 bases. The germline CDR1 and CDR2 sequences are SNHLY and FYNNEI. The CDR3 extends over 16 amino acids. V lost 8 bases and J lost 0, with 19 bases in between. Here the CDR3 reads CASLGTRKKYQETQYF. Here the CDR3 DNA reads TGTGCCAGCCTTGGGACAAGAAAGAAGTACCAAGAGACCCAGTACTTC.

The chain couples TRBV27 to TRBJ2-7, with TRBD2 matching over 9 bases. This CDR3 is built from 16 residues. The V segment lost 1 base and the J segment 0 bases; nucleotides outside the gene matches: 4. Per germline, CDR1 MNHEY and CDR2 SMNVEV (reference sequence). CDR3 amino acids: CASSLFWTSDSYEQYF. The CDR3 coding sequence is TGTGCCAGCAGTTTATTTTGGACTAGCGACTCCTACGAGCAGTACTTC.

This chain joins TRBV19 and TRBJ1-5; D is perhaps TRBD1 (5 bases). CDR1 LNHDA and CDR2 SQIVND come from the germline V gene (reference sequence). CDR3 length: 16 residues. V shed 5 bases and J shed 7 bases, with 21 bases lying between them. CDR3 in amino acids: CASSPGRQGIEQPQHF. The CDR3 nucleotides are TGTGCCAGTAGTCCGGGTCGCCAGGGTATTGAGCAGCCCCAGCATTTT.

The chain recombines TRBV4-1 with TRBJ2-6, with a weak D call TRBD2 (5 bases). V was trimmed by 0 bases and J by 0 bases, leaving 12 bases between them. The CDR3 covers 18 residues. Germline V gene sequence: CDR1 MGHRA, CDR2 YSYEKL. The CDR3 DNA is TGCGCCAGCAGCCAAGACGGTCGGGGTAGCTCTGGGGCCAACGTCCTGACTTTC. Encoded protein: CASSQDGRGSSGANVLTF.

The V and J genes are TRBV28 and TRBJ1-1, with 12 nucleotides matching TRBD1. The CDR3 has 16 amino acids. CDR1 and CDR2 (germline): MDHEN, SYDVKM. The trim removed 8 bases at V and 7 bases at J, leaving 14 bases unmatched. The CDR3 DNA is TGTGCCAGCGGTCTCCCGGGACAGGGGGCTTTGAGTGAAGCTTTCTTT. As protein: CASGLPGQGALSEAFF.

The chain has TRBV18 and TRBJ1-1; 8 bases line up with TRBD1. Germline V gene data show CDR1 as KGHSH and CDR2 as LQKENI. Trimming took 3 bases from V and 4 from J; bases not matched to a gene: 4. The CDR3 is made up of 14 amino acids. The CDR3 is CASSPETGVTEAFF. The CDR3 nucleotides read TGTGCCAGCTCACCCGAGACAGGGGTCACTGAAGCTTTCTTT. The variable domain in full, completed from reference TRBV18 and TRBJ1-1, reads NAGVMQNPRHLVRRRGQEARLRCSPMKGHSHVYWYRQLPEEGLKFMVYLQKENIIDESGMPKERFSAEFPKEGPSILRIQQVVRGDSAAYFCASSPETGVTEAFFGQGTRLTVV.